The 8 T cell receptor beta chains presented below share a single source sample, sequenced in a study of T cells in Graves' hyperthyroidism and ophthalmopathy. There were TCR beta CDR3 regions amplified from RNA transcripts. When the TCR CDR3 underwent first-round RT-PCR, the HTBI primer set was used. MiXCR was run by TCRdb on the multiplex PCR reads, yielding one entry per CDR3 protein. The data contain some 500,000 distinct CDR3 sequences, 24% of them seen just once; the ten biggest clones take up roughly 10%. The specimen was blood. The origin of the receptors is a woman aged 25-40 years with Graves' ophthalmopathy.

This clonotype was counted between two and nine times. V usage is TRBV10-1 and J usage is TRBJ2-5; 8 bases line up with TRBD2. Losses at the gene ends were 1 base for V and 10 bases for J; bases not matched to a gene: 8. This CDR3 is built from 14 residues. Germline loops: CDR1 WNHNN, CDR2 SYGVQD (reference sequence). CDR3: CASSEFSASGHQYF. The CDR3 coding sequence is TGCGCCAGCAGTGAGTTTTCGGCTAGCGGGCACCAGTACTTC.

This clonotype was counted many times. V is TRBV11-2 and J is TRBJ2-6; D is undetermined. Trimming removed 1 base from V and 0 bases from J, with 7 bases in between. Per germline, CDR1 SGHAT and CDR2 FQNNGV. This CDR3 is 16 amino acids long. The CDR3 sequence is CASSLVGISGANVLTF. The CDR3 coding sequence is TGTGCCAGCAGCTTAGTGGGGATCTCTGGGGCCAACGTCCTGACTTTC.

This clonotype was recorded once. The chain carries TRBV28 and TRBJ2-7, with D tentatively TRBD1 or TRBD2 (6 bases each). The CDR3 contains 16 residues. V shed 2 bases and J shed 1 base, with 15 bases lying between them. CDR1 is MDHEN, CDR2 SYDVKM, per germline. The CDR3 region is CASSLRGRIGSYEQYF. CDR3 nucleotide sequence: TGTGCCAGCAGTTTACGGGGGCGCATCGGATCCTACGAGCAGTACTTC.

V is TRBV12-3 or TRBV12-4 and J is TRBJ2-7; weak D call: TRBD2 (6 bases). The V end lost 6 bases, the J end lost 5 bases, and 17 bases lay between the germline ends. The CDR3 loop spans 14 amino acids. The CDR3 is CASRRDAVSDEQYF. CDR3 in DNA: TGTGCCAGCAGGCGGGACGCCGTCTCGGACGAGCAGTACTTC.

This clonotype was detected many times. This chain uses TRBV7-3 with TRBJ1-2; 10 nucleotides agree with TRBD1. V gave up 5 bases and J gave up 6 bases; unmatched junction bases: 6. CDR3 length: 14 amino acids. Germline V gene lookup returns CDR1 SGHTA and CDR2 FQGTGA. For the CDR3, the DNA is TGTGCCAGCAGCAAGGCCGGGACAGGGGATGGCTACACCTTC. Protein sequence: CASSKAGTGDGYTF.

This clonotype was observed at least ten times. The V gene is TRBV28, the J gene TRBJ1-2; the match to TRBD1 covers 8 bases. The CDR3 is 13 amino acids. Looked up from germline, CDR1 is MDHEN and CDR2 is SYDVKM. V lost 9 bases, J lost 2 bases, and 5 bases stayed unmatched. CDR3 protein: CASTTGANYGYTF. In DNA form, the CDR3 reads TGTGCCAGTACGACAGGGGCAAACTATGGCTACACCTTC.

This clonotype has only a few counts. The chain carries TRBV6-2 or TRBV6-3 and TRBJ1-1, with D unclear. Germline V gene lookup returns CDR1 MNHEY and CDR2 SVGEGT. V was clipped by 1 base and J by 1 base, with 13 bases between them. This CDR3 region has 16 residues. The CDR3 nucleotides read TGTGCCAGCAGTTACTTACCCCGGGCCAGGAACACTGAAGCTTTCTTT. It is translated as CASSYLPRARNTEAFF.

Ten or more counts support this clonotype. The rearrangement links TRBV6-1 to TRBJ1-1, with D unclear. V was shortened by 2 bases and J by 4 bases, with 11 bases between the two germline ends. Germline CDR1 reads MNHNS; CDR2 reads SASEGT. The CDR3 loop spans 14 amino acids. In nucleotides, the CDR3 is TGTGCCAGCAGTGAAATTGGAGGGCGCACTGAAGCTTTCTTT. Protein: CASSEIGGRTEAFF.